This paragraph covers one T cell receptor beta chain sequence. This CDR3 has 15 amino acids. V trimming: 1 base; J trimming: 6 bases; junction bases outside the gene matches: 3. Germline CDR1 SGHNT, CDR2 YYREEE (reference sequence). This entry belongs to a study of blood T cell repertoires in COVID-19. TCRdb's table, derived via immunoSEQ multiplex PCR, lists solely in-frame clones and lacks some. The sample comprises about 280,000 clones, nearly 90% of which are singletons, and approximately 1% rests with the top ten. V gene TRBV5-4 combines with J gene TRBJ1-4, with 10 bases aligning to TRBD1. Source material: PBMCs or T cells enriched from blood (not recorded which). The source of this sequence is a woman aged 25 to 39 who had recovered from COVID-19. CDR3 DNA: TGTGCCAGCAGCTTGTTTGGGACAGGGGATGAAAAACTGTTTTTT. It encodes CASSLFGTGDEKLFF.